A selection of T cell receptor beta chains follows, all from one sample in a study of blood T cell repertoires in COVID-19. Sequencing used immunoSEQ multiplex PCR; TCRdb keeps in-frame clones, though not all of them. The sample carries under 200,000 clones, 80% recorded once. The sequenced material came from PBMCs or T cells enriched from blood (not recorded which). The source of these receptors is a woman aged 55-69 years who had recovered from COVID-19. The CDR3 runs from the conserved cysteine through the conserved F or W. The order of the fields is J gene, D gene, V gene, clone size, CDR3 length, CDR3 DNA, CDR3 protein. A D gene is named only where the DNA matches it firmly. A clone size is listed for some rows: how often the clone was seen (once, few, many), or a class if it is expanded.

TRBJ1-2 | NA | TRBV18 | NA | 15 | TGTGCCAGCTCACCAGGGCAGGTGGGTAGCTATGGCTACACCTTC | CASSPGQVGSYGYTF
TRBJ2-1 | NA | TRBV5-6 | NA | 14 | TGTGCCAGCAGCAGGGGTCTCTCCTACAATGAGCAGTTCTTC | CASSRGLSYNEQFF
TRBJ1-4 | NA | TRBV27 | NA | 16 | TGTGCCAGCAGGACTTACATGAGGGCAACTAATGAAAAACTGTTTTTT | CASRTYMRATNEKLFF
TRBJ2-7 | NA | TRBV7-8 | NA | 15 | TGTGCCAGCAGCTTAGGTGGGAGTGGTGGCTACGAGCAGTACTTC | CASSLGGSGGYEQYF
TRBJ1-2 | TRBD1 | TRBV15 | NA | 15 | TGTGCCACCAGCAGAAATGCAGGGGGAAGGGAAGGCTACACCTTC | CATSRNAGGREGYTF
TRBJ1-6 | NA | TRBV27 | NA | 14 | TGTGCCAGCAGTTTAGCGGGGCGGAGTTCACCCCTCCACTTT | CASSLAGRSSPLHF
TRBJ1-1 | TRBD1 | TRBV14 | NA | 15 | TGTGCCAGCAGCCAGATGGACAGGGACATACCGCCAGCTTTCTTT | CASSQMDRDIPPAFF
TRBJ1-4 | NA | TRBV19 | many | 14 | TGTGCCAGTAGTAACCGGGGAGCTAATGAAAAACTGTTTTTT | CASSNRGANEKLFF
TRBJ2-3 | NA | TRBV30 | few | 16 | TGTGCCTGGAGTAGGCTTGGGCTTTCTAGCACAGATACGCAGTATTTT | CAWSRLGLSSTDTQYF
TRBJ1-1 | NA | TRBV4-1 | NA | 14 | TGCGCCAGCAGCCTGATAGGACTTCGGACTGAAGCTTTCTTT | CASSLIGLRTEAFF
TRBJ2-3 | NA | TRBV5-5 | NA | 15 | TGTGCCAGCAGCTTGTCCCGGAGAGGGGGAGATACGCAGTATTTT | CASSLSRRGGDTQYF